These 9 T cell receptor beta chains were all obtained from the same sample, sequenced in a study of blood T cells in healthy people across ages. A J-beta primer mix and a sample-barcoded 5' primer were used in a second PCR of about 7 to 12 cycles. TCRdb recomputed calls from the 5' RACE reads with MiXCR, one row per CDR3 protein. The sample comprises fewer than 2,000,000 distinct CDR3 sequences, 34% of which are singletons, and roughly 10% rests with the top ten. The material sequenced was blood. The origin of the receptors is a woman in her thirties in good health.

This clonotype came up many times. J is TRBJ2-1 and V is TRBV4-1; a possible D gene is TRBD2 (5 bases). There are 16 residues in the CDR3. The V end was cut by 0 bases, the J end by 7 bases, with 16 bases between. Germline V CDR1 and CDR2: MGHRA, YSYEKL. CDR3 coding DNA: TGCGCCAGCAGCCAAGATCCACTAGGACTGGGGAATGAGCAGTTCTTC. Translating it yields CASSQDPLGLGNEQFF.

This clonotype was recorded a few times. The chain joins TRBV28 to TRBJ2-7; D perhaps matches TRBD2 (5 bases). This CDR3 is built from 14 residues. Trimming pared 5 bases from V and 4 bases from J, leaving 15 bases between. CDR1 and CDR2 (germline): MDHEN, SYDVKM. The CDR3 reads CASSHPLAGYEQYF. The CDR3, as DNA: TGTGCCAGCAGTCATCCCCTAGCAGGATACGAGCAGTACTTC.

This clonotype was observed a few times. V is TRBV4-1 and J is TRBJ1-4, with no clear D. This CDR3 comprises 16 residues. Germline V gene sequence: CDR1 MGHRA, CDR2 YSYEKL. V was clipped by 1 base and J by 7 bases, with 16 bases between them. CDR3 coding DNA: TGCGCCAGCAGCCAAGCGGGGTTTCAGCTCGGTGAAAAACTGTTTTTT. Its protein is CASSQAGFQLGEKLFF.

The rearrangement joins TRBV7-2 to TRBJ2-1; 10 positions agree with TRBD2. V shed 5 bases, J shed 4 bases, and the junction held 17 bases outside the gene matches. Germline V gene sequence: CDR1 SGHTA, CDR2 FQGNSA. The CDR3 extends over 19 amino acids. CDR3 in DNA: TGTGCCAGCAGCCTCCGGGGCCTAGCGGGGGCCACATCTTACAATGAGCAGTTCTTC. It codes for CASSLRGLAGATSYNEQFF.

This chain uses TRBV12-3 or TRBV12-4 with TRBJ2-5, with 10 bases that match TRBD2. The length of the CDR3 is 19 residues. With V trimmed by 3 bases and J by 2 bases, 15 bases remained unmatched. CDR3: CASSFSGRTGTSDQETQYF. CDR3 sequence (DNA): TGTGCCAGCAGTTTCTCTGGGCGCACCGGGACTAGCGATCAAGAGACCCAGTACTTC.

The chain joins TRBV5-6 to TRBJ2-1, with D tentatively TRBD1 (6 bases). Deletions cut 3 bases from V and 4 bases from J, with 20 bases between. Germline CDR1 SGHDT, CDR2 YYEEEE. CDR3 length equals 17 residues. CDR3 loop: CASSSYRGTGKYNEQFF. CDR3 DNA: TGTGCCAGCAGCTCTTATAGGGGGACGGGAAAATACAATGAGCAGTTCTTC.

This CDR3 reads CASSQYSRSMNTEAFF. As DNA, the CDR3 is TGCGCCAGCAGCCAGTACAGCAGATCCATGAACACTGAAGCTTTCTTT. The rearrangement joins TRBV4-1 to TRBJ1-1; D gene unclear. The CDR3 is 16 amino acids. The germline gives CDR1 MGHRA, CDR2 YSYEKL. V was shortened by 3 bases and J by 0 bases, with 14 bases between the two germline ends.

This chain joins TRBV20-1 and TRBJ1-5, with D perhaps TRBD1 (6 bases). Per germline, CDR1 DFQATT and CDR2 SNEGSKA (reference sequence). CDR3 length: 15 amino acids. V lost 3 bases and J 6 bases, leaving 18 bases between the germline ends. The CDR3 sequence is CSARKQGSNSQPQHF. Here the CDR3 DNA reads TGCAGTGCTAGGAAACAGGGTTCGAACAGTCAGCCCCAGCATTTT.

The V call is TRBV29-1, the J call TRBJ2-7; 13 nucleotides match TRBD2. The V and J ends lost 5 bases and 7 bases, in that order; junction bases with no gene match: 20. Germline V gene sequence: CDR1 SQVTM, CDR2 ANQGSEA. The CDR3 totals 18 residues. CDR3 coding DNA: TGCAGCGTTACCCTCGGACTAGCGGGGGACCCCTATGAGCGAGAGCAGTACTTC. This gives the protein CSVTLGLAGDPYEREQYF.